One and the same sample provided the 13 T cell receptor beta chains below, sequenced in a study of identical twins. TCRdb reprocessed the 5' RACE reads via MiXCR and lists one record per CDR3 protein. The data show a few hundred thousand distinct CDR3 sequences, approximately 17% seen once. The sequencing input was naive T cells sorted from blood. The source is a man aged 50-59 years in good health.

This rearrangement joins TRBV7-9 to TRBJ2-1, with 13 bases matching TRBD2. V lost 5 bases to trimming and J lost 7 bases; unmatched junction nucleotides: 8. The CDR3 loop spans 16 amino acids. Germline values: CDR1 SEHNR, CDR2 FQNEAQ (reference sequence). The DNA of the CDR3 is TGTGCCAGCAGCACGACTAGCGGGAGGATTAGGAATGAGCAGTTCTTC. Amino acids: CASSTTSGRIRNEQFF.

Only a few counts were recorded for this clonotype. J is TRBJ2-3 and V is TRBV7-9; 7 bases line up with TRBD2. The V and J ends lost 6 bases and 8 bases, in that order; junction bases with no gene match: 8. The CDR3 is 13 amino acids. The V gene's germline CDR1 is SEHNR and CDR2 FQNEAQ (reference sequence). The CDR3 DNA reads TGTGCCAGCAGAGAAGGGACTACTGGTACGCAGTATTTT. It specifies CASREGTTGTQYF.

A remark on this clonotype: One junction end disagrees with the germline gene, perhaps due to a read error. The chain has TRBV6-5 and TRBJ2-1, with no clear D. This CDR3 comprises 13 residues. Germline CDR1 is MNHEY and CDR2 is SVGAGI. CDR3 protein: CASSYDRYSEQFF. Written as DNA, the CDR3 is TGTGCCAGCAGTTACGACCGATACAGTGAGCAGTTCTTC.

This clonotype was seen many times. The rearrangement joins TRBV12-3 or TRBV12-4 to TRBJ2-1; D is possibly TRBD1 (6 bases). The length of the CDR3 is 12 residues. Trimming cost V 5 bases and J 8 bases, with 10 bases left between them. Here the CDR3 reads CASSRGTYEQFF. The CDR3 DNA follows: TGTGCCAGCAGTAGGGGGACATATGAGCAGTTCTTC.

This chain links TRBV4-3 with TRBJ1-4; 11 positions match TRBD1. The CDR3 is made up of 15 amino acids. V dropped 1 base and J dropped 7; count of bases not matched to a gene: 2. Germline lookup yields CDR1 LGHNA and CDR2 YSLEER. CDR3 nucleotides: TGCGCCAGCAGCCAAGGGGACAGGGGGAGTGAAAAACTGTTTTTT. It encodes CASSQGDRGSEKLFF.

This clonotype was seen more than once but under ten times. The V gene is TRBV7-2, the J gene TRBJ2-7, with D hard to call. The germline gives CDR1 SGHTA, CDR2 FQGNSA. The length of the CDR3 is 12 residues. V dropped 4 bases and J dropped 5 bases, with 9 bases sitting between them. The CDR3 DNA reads TGTGCCAGCAGCTACGGTATGGACGAGCAGTACTTC. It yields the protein CASSYGMDEQYF.

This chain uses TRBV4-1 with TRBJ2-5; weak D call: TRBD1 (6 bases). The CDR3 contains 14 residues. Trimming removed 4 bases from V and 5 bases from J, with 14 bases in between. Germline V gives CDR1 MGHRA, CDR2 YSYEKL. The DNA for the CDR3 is TGCGCCAGCAGCCCACCGGGACAATGGGAGACCCAGTACTTC. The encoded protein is CASSPPGQWETQYF.

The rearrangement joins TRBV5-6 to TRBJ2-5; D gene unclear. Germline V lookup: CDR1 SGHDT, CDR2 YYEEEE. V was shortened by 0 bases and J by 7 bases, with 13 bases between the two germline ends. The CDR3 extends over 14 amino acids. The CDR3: CASSLGRSPLTQYF. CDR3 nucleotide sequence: TGTGCCAGCAGCTTGGGTCGGAGCCCCCTGACCCAGTACTTC.

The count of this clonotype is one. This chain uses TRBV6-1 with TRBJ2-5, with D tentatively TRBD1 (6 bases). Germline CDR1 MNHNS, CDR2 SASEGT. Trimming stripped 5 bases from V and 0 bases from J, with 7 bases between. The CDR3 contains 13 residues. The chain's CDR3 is CASSRQDQETQYF. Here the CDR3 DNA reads TGTGCCAGCAGTCGACAGGACCAAGAGACCCAGTACTTC.

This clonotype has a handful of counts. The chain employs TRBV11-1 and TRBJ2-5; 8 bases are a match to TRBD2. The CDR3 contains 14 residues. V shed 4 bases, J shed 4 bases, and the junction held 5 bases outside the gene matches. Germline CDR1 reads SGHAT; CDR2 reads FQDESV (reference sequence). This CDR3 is CASSSDSGTETQYF. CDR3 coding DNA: TGTGCCAGCAGCTCCGATAGCGGGACAGAGACCCAGTACTTC. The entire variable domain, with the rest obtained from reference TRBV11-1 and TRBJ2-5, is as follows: EAEVAQSPRYKITEKSQAVAFWCDPISGHATLYWYRQILGQGPELLVQFQDESVVDDSQLPKDRFSAERLKGVDSTLKIQPAELGDSAMYLCASSSDSGTETQYFGPGTRLLVL.

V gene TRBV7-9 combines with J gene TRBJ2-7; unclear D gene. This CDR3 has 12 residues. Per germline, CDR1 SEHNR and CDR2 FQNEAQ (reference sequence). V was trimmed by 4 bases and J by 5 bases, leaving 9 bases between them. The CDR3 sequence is CASSSAAHEQYF. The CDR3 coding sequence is TGTGCCAGCAGCTCCGCGGCCCACGAGCAGTACTTC.

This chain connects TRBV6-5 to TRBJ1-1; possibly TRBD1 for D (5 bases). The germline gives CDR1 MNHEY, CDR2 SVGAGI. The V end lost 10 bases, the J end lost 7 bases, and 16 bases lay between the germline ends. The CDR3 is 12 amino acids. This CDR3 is CATKVGADEAFF. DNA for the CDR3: TGTGCCACTAAGGTAGGGGCGGATGAAGCTTTCTTT.

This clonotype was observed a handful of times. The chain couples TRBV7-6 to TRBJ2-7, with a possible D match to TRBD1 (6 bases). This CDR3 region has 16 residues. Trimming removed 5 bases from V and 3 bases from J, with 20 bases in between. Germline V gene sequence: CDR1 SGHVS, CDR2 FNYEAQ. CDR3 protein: CASSPTPSGVVYEQYF. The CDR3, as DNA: TGTGCCAGCAGCCCAACTCCGTCAGGGGTCGTCTACGAGCAGTACTTC.